One and the same sample provided the 2 T cell receptor beta chains below, sequenced in a study of blood T cell repertoires in COVID-19. Data came from immunoSEQ multiplex PCR; TCRdb stores just in-frame clones and leaves some out. The sample comprises under 200,000 clones, around 88% of which are singletons, and about 6% rests with the top ten. Material: PBMCs or T cells enriched from blood (not recorded which). These receptors were obtained from a middle-aged man with acute COVID-19.

This clone was observed once. The rearrangement links TRBV28 to TRBJ2-6; no reliable D call. Trimming left V 3 bases short and J 0 bases short, with 3 bases between. The germline V gene has CDR1 MDHEN and CDR2 SYDVKM. The CDR3 has 14 residues. In nucleotides, the CDR3 is TGTGCCAGCAGTTTCCGCTCTGGGGCCAACGTCCTGACTTTC. It is translated as CASSFRSGANVLTF.

The V and J genes are TRBV19 and TRBJ1-1; D is undetermined. The CDR3 runs 13 residues. Per germline, CDR1 LNHDA and CDR2 SQIVND (reference sequence). The ends were cut back, 10 bases at V and 3 bases at J, with 15 bases in the middle. Here the CDR3 reads CATAEAKYTEAFF. CDR3 coding DNA: TGTGCCACCGCCGAGGCGAAGTACACTGAAGCTTTCTTT. Complete variable domain (other parts from reference TRBV19 and TRBJ1-1): DGGITQSPKYLFRKEGQNVTLSCEQNLNHDAMYWYRQDPGQGLRLIYYSQIVNDFQKGDIAEGYSVSREKKESFPLTVTSAQKNPTAFYLCATAEAKYTEAFFGQGTRLTVV.